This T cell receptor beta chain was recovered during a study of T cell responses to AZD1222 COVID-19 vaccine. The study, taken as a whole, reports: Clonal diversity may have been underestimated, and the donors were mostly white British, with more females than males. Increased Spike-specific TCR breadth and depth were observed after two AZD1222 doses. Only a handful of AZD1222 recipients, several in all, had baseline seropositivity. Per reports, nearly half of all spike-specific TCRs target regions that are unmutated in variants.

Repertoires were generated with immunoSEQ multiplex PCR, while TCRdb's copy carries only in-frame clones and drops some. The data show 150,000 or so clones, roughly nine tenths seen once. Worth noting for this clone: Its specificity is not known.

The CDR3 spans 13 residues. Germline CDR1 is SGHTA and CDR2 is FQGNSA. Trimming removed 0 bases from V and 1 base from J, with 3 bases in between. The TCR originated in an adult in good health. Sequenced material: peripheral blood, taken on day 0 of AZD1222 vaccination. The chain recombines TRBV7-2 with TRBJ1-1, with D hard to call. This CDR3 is CASSLARNTEAFF. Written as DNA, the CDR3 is TGTGCCAGCAGCTTAGCGAGGAACACTGAAGCTTTCTTT.